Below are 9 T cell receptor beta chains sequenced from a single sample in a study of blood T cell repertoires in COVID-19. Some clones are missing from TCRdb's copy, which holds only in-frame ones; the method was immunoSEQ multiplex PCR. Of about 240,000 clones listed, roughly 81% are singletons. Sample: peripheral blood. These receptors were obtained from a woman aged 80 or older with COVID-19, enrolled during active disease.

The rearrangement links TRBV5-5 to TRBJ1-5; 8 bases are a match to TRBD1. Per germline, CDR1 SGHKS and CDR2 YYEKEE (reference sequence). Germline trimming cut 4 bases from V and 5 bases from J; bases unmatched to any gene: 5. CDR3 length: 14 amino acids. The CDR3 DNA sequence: TGTGCCAGCAGCCTGACAGGGGTGGATCAGCCCCAGCATTTT. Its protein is CASSLTGVDQPQHF.

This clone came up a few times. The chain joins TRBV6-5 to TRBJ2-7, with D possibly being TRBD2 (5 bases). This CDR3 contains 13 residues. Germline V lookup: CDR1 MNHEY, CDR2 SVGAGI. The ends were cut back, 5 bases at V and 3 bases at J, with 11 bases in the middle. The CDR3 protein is CASSLSGYYEQYF. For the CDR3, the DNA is TGTGCCAGCAGTCTGTCGGGGTACTACGAGCAGTACTTC.

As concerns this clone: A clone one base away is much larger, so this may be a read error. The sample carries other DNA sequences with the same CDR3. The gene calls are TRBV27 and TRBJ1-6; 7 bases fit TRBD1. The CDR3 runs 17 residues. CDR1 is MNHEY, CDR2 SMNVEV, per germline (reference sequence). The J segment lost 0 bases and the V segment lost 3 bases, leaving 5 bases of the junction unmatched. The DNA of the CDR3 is TGTGCCAGCAGTTTTTTCCGGGACAGCTCCTATAATTCACCCCTCCACTTT. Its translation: CASSFFRDSSYNSPLHF.

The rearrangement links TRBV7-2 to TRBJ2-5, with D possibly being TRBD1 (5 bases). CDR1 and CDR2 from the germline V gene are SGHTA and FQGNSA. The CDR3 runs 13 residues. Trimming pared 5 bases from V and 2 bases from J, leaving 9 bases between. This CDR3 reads CASSTGPQETQYF. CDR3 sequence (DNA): TGTGCCAGCAGCACAGGCCCTCAAGAGACCCAGTACTTC.

The CDR3 loop reads CASSPQAGLRADTQYF. DNA of the CDR3: TGTGCCAGCTCACCACAGGCGGGCCTAAGAGCAGATACGCAGTATTTT. The chain employs TRBV18 and TRBJ2-3; possible D gene TRBD2, 5 bases. The CDR3 is 16 residues long. V lost 1 base and J lost 4, with 15 bases in between. Germline V CDR1 and CDR2: KGHSH, LQKENI.

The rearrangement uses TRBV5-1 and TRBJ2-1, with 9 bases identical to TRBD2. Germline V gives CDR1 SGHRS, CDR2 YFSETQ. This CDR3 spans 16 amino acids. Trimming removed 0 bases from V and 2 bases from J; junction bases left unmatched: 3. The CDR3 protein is CASSLGTSGPYNEQFF. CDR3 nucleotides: TGCGCCAGCAGCTTGGGAACTAGCGGGCCCTACAATGAGCAGTTCTTC.

The CDR3, as DNA: TGTGCCAGCAGTCGGGACACCTCACCCCTCCACTTT. Translating gives CASSRDTSPLHF. This rearrangement joins TRBV12-3 or TRBV12-4 to TRBJ1-6, with D perhaps matching TRBD1 (6 bases). The ends were cut back, 5 bases at V and 10 bases at J, with 9 bases in the middle. This CDR3 is built from 12 residues.

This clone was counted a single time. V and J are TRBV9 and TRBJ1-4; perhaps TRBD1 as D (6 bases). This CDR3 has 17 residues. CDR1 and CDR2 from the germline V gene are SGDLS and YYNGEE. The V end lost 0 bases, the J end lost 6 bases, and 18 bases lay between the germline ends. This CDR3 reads CASSVGRLGRGDEKLFF. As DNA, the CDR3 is TGTGCCAGCAGCGTAGGAAGATTGGGCAGGGGAGATGAAAAACTGTTTTTT. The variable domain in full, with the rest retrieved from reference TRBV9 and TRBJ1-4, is DSGVTQTPKHLITATGQRVTLRCSPRSGDLSVYWYQQSLDQGLQFLIQYYNGEERAKGNILERFSAQQFPDLHSELNLSSLELGDSALYFCASSVGRLGRGDEKLFFGSGTQLSVL.

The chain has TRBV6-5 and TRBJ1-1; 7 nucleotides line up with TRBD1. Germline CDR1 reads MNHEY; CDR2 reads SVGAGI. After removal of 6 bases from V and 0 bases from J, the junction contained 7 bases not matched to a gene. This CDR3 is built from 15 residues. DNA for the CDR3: TGTGCCAGCAGCCCAGGGGGACGAATGAACACTGAAGCTTTCTTT. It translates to CASSPGGRMNTEAFF.